The 29 T cell receptor beta chains below come from one sample, sequenced in a study of T cell clonotyping in hematopoietic cell transplantation (dated by TCRdb to about 2021). The time point label of this sample denotes: recipient sample about 28 days before transplant, after cytoreduction. The receptor library was made with the immunoSEQ multiplex PCR assay. This immuneACCESS table, as held by TCRdb, lists in-frame sequences with V and J called but not all clones. Of the missing ones, under half trace to an unresolved V gene in checked studies; the others have no known cause. This sample is represented by more than 70,000 clones; approximately 95% of them were singletons. In total, the top ten clones hold roughly 1.5% of the sample. The sequenced sample was peripheral blood mononuclear cells, obtained before stem cell transplant. All receptors derive from a woman aged 45-65 years with acute myeloid leukemia. Some clones in this sample may be carry-over from other donors' samples.

This chain connects TRBV30 to TRBJ1-2; D perhaps matches TRBD1 (6 bases). Germline CDR1 and CDR2: GTSNPN and SVGIG (reference sequence). V was pared by 1 base and J by 7 bases, with 13 bases between. The CDR3 is made up of 13 amino acids. The CDR3 DNA reads TGTGCCTGGAGTGCCTCAGGGGCGGGTGGCTACACCTTC. Translation gives CAWSASGAGGYTF.

The chain joins TRBV18 to TRBJ1-1; TRBD1 matches at 9 bases. Germline assignment: CDR1 KGHSH and CDR2 LQKENI. The J segment lost 0 bases and the V segment lost 6 bases, leaving 2 bases of the junction unmatched. CDR3 length: 14 residues. The CDR3 here is CASSTGGVNTEAFF. The CDR3 bases are TGTGCCAGCTCCACAGGGGGCGTGAACACTGAAGCTTTCTTT.

This clone was detected once. This chain uses TRBV5-1 with TRBJ1-1; 9 nucleotides match TRBD1. The V and J ends lost 1 base and 6 bases, in that order; junction bases with no gene match: 7. There are 15 residues in the CDR3. Germline CDR1 reads SGHRS; CDR2 reads YFSETQ. CDR3 amino acids: CASSLPTGGPSEAFF. The CDR3 coding sequence is TGCGCCAGCAGCTTGCCCACAGGGGGCCCCTCTGAAGCTTTCTTT.

This chain links TRBV29-1 with TRBJ2-4, with 10 bases fitting TRBD2. Germline values: CDR1 SQVTM, CDR2 ANQGSEA. After removal of 7 bases from V and 0 bases from J, the junction contained 12 bases not matched to a gene. The CDR3 is 17 amino acids. The chain's CDR3 is CSAGGSGGSLAKNIQYF. DNA for the CDR3: TGCAGCGCTGGGGGTAGCGGGGGGAGTCTAGCCAAAAACATTCAGTACTTC.

The chain links TRBV7-9 to TRBJ1-1, with D unresolved. Germline loops: CDR1 SEHNR, CDR2 FQNEAQ (reference sequence). CDR3 length: 13 amino acids. Trimming stripped 5 bases from V and 0 bases from J, with 7 bases between. CDR3 nucleotides: TGTGCCAGCAGCGCGAATATGAACACTGAAGCTTTCTTT. This gives the protein CASSANMNTEAFF.

The genes are TRBV30 and TRBJ1-3; D possibly corresponds to TRBD1 (6 bases). Germline V lookup: CDR1 GTSNPN, CDR2 SVGIG (reference sequence). There are 15 residues in the CDR3. V lost 2 bases to trimming and J lost 0 bases, with 11 bases between them. The CDR3 coding sequence is TGTGCCTGGAGTTTGGGAGGGGGCTCTGGAAACACCATATATTTT. It translates to CAWSLGGGSGNTIYF.

This chain joins TRBV30 and TRBJ1-2; no reliable D call. With 2 bases removed from V and 3 bases from J, the gap between germline ends came to 7 bases. Germline values: CDR1 GTSNPN, CDR2 SVGIG (reference sequence). The CDR3 is made up of 12 amino acids. In DNA, the CDR3 is TGTGCCTGGAGTCTGGGCCACTATGGCTACACCTTC. Translating it yields CAWSLGHYGYTF.

The chain uses TRBV25-1 and TRBJ1-3; tentatively, D is TRBD1 (5 bases). V was pared by 2 bases and J by 5 bases, with 13 bases between. The V gene's germline CDR1 is MGHDK and CDR2 SYGVNS. CDR3 size: 15 residues. CDR3 DNA sequence: TGTGCCAGCAGTGAAGGGGGTATCCCTCGAAACACCATATATTTT. This encodes CASSEGGIPRNTIYF. The entire variable domain, with the rest obtained from reference TRBV25-1 and TRBJ1-3, is as follows: EADIYQTPRYLVIGTGKKITLECSQTMGHDKMYWYQQDPGMELHLIHYSYGVNSTEKGDLSSESTVSRIRTEHFPLTLESARPSHTSQYLCASSEGGIPRNTIYFGEGSWLTVV.

This rearrangement joins TRBV11-3 to TRBJ1-2, with D perhaps matching TRBD1 (5 bases). The ends were cut back, 0 bases at V and 7 bases at J, with 9 bases in the middle. The germline gives CDR1 SGHNT, CDR2 YENEEA. This CDR3 comprises 13 residues. The CDR3 spells CASSLDWGGGYTF. The CDR3 bases are TGTGCCAGCAGCTTAGATTGGGGGGGTGGCTACACCTTC.

The chain combines TRBV2 with TRBJ1-1; maybe TRBD1 (6 bases). This CDR3 contains 14 residues. V lost 3 bases and J 5 bases, leaving 13 bases between the germline ends. Per germline, CDR1 SNHLY and CDR2 FYNNEI. DNA of the CDR3: TGTGCCAGCAGTGATCTCGGGGGGCGGACTGAAGCTTTCTTT. Its protein is CASSDLGGRTEAFF.

The V and J genes are TRBV6-1 and TRBJ1-1; D remains unclear. Trimming left V 5 bases short and J 11 bases short, with 21 bases between. The CDR3 is 14 residues long. The germline CDR1 and CDR2 sequences are MNHNS and SASEGT. CDR3 DNA sequence: TGTGCCAGCAGTTCAAACCCCGTTAGTCTTTGGGCTTTCTTT. Amino acids: CASSSNPVSLWAFF.

The rearrangement joins TRBV30 to TRBJ1-1; 8 bases align to TRBD1. CDR1 is GTSNPN and CDR2 is SVGIG in the germline V gene (reference sequence). J gave up 6 bases and V 1 base, and 1 base lay outside the gene matches. This CDR3 has 12 amino acids. The CDR3 protein is CAWSGTGSEAFF. DNA of the CDR3: TGTGCCTGGAGTGGGACAGGGTCTGAAGCTTTCTTT.

The chain links TRBV4-1 to TRBJ2-6; 12 bases align to TRBD2. V trimming: 5 bases; J trimming: 5 bases; junction bases outside the gene matches: 13. The length of the CDR3 is 19 residues. Germline V gene data show CDR1 as MGHRA and CDR2 as YSYEKL. The CDR3 DNA sequence: TGCGCCAGCAGCTACAACCGACTAGCGGGGGCCGAGCGGGCCAACGTCCTGACTTTC. It translates to CASSYNRLAGAERANVLTF.

The V call is TRBV11-2, the J call TRBJ2-7; 8 nucleotides match TRBD1. The CDR3 runs to 18 residues. Trimming at V came to 0 bases and at J to 7 bases, leaving 17 bases not matched to a gene. CDR1 is SGHAT, CDR2 FQNNGV, per germline. For the CDR3, the DNA is TGTGCCAGCAGCTTAGATCAGGGGGCGGCCACCCTTGTCGAGGAGCAGTACTTC. It is translated as CASSLDQGAATLVEEQYF.

The rearrangement links TRBV7-9 to TRBJ1-2, with TRBD1 identical over 7 bases. Germline CDR1 reads SEHNR; CDR2 reads FQNEAQ (reference sequence). This CDR3 has 13 residues. V shed 5 bases and J 8 bases; nucleotides not matched to a gene: 8. This CDR3 is CASSKGTEGGYTF. As DNA, the CDR3 is TGTGCCAGCAGCAAGGGGACAGAGGGCGGCTACACCTTC.

The CDR3 DNA sequence: TGTGCCAGCAGAGAGTCCGGCAGGCTGAACACTGAAGCTTTCTTT. Translation: CASRESGRLNTEAFF. The chain has TRBV6-4 and TRBJ1-1; D unclear. Germline V gene data show CDR1 as MRHNA and CDR2 as SNTAGT. The CDR3 extends over 15 amino acids. The germline V and J ends were trimmed by 6 bases and 0 bases, with 14 bases remaining between them.

CDR3 sequence reads: CASSLSTGYEQYF. The CDR3 region has the DNA TGTGCCAGCAGTTTATCGACGGGCTACGAGCAGTACTTC. The chain has TRBV27 and TRBJ2-7, with unresolved D. Germline V gene sequence: CDR1 MNHEY, CDR2 SMNVEV (reference sequence). This CDR3 is built from 13 residues. Deletions cut 0 bases from V and 3 bases from J, with 6 bases between.

The chain uses TRBV5-6 and TRBJ1-6, with TRBD1 matching 9 bases. The CDR3 runs 17 residues. Trimming took 4 bases from V and 9 from J; bases not matched to a gene: 14. Germline assignment: CDR1 SGHDT and CDR2 YYEEEE. CDR3 protein: CASSVRTGDFWGSPLHF. The CDR3 bases are TGTGCCAGCAGCGTTAGGACAGGGGACTTCTGGGGTTCACCCCTCCACTTT.

V usage is TRBV4-1 and J usage is TRBJ1-6, with 10 positions matching TRBD1. Germline V gives CDR1 MGHRA, CDR2 YSYEKL. The CDR3 loop spans 15 amino acids. The V gene end was trimmed by 2 bases and the J gene end by 9 bases; junction bases not matched to a gene: 4. The CDR3 DNA reads TGCGCCAGCAGCCAACAGACAGGGGGCAGTTCACCCCTCCACTTT. Its protein product is CASSQQTGGSSPLHF.

J is TRBJ1-2 and V is TRBV7-8; TRBD1 might be the D (6 bases). V lost 1 base and J 0 bases, leaving 12 bases between the germline ends. The CDR3 totals 16 residues. Germline CDR1 and CDR2: SGHVS and FQNEAQ. The CDR3 protein is CASSLDRGRANYGYTF. The CDR3 coding sequence is TGTGCCAGCAGCTTAGACCGGGGGCGAGCTAACTATGGCTACACCTTC.

The J gene is TRBJ1-5, the V gene TRBV30; D not certain. The germline V gene has CDR1 GTSNPN and CDR2 SVGIG (reference sequence). This CDR3 comprises 13 residues. V lost 2 bases and J lost 7, with 12 bases in between. This CDR3 reads CAWSTTVRQPQHF. The CDR3 DNA follows: TGTGCCTGGAGTACAACGGTTCGACAGCCCCAGCATTTT.

The V and J genes are TRBV19 and TRBJ1-6; D ambiguous. CDR1 and CDR2 (germline): LNHDA, SQIVND (reference sequence). The CDR3 sequence is 13 residues long. With 0 bases removed from V and 12 bases from J, the gap between germline ends came to 9 bases. DNA of the CDR3: TGTGCCAGTAGTATAGATCCGTATAAACCCCTCCACTTT. Amino acid sequence: CASSIDPYKPLHF.

The rearrangement links TRBV6-1 to TRBJ2-7; TRBD1 aligns across 8 bases. With 7 bases clipped from V and 2 bases from J, the junction kept 10 bases outside the gene matches. Looked up from germline, CDR1 is MNHNS and CDR2 is SASEGT. The CDR3 has 15 amino acids. CDR3 sequence (DNA): TGTGCCAGCATTCTCCGGACAGGGTTCCCCTACGAGCAGTACTTC. It specifies CASILRTGFPYEQYF.

In this sample, this clone turned up once. The chain joins TRBV9 to TRBJ2-7; 8 bases are a match to TRBD1. After removal of 3 bases from V and 1 base from J, the junction contained 15 bases not matched to a gene. The CDR3 is 18 residues long. Germline CDR1 is SGDLS and CDR2 is YYNGEE. CDR3 in DNA: TGTGCCAGCAGCGCCCACGACAGGGGTACTTCGATTTCCTACGAGCAGTACTTC. Its translation is CASSAHDRGTSISYEQYF.

The chain recombines TRBV30 with TRBJ2-7; 8 nucleotides agree with TRBD2. J lost 0 bases, V lost 3 bases, and 7 bases had no gene match. The CDR3 spans 15 residues. The germline CDR1 and CDR2 sequences are GTSNPN and SVGIG (reference sequence). CDR3 sequence (DNA): TGTGCCTGGAGATTAGCGGGGCCTAGCTCCTACGAGCAGTACTTC. Protein sequence: CAWRLAGPSSYEQYF.

The chain uses TRBV5-4 and TRBJ1-6; TRBD1 might be the D (5 bases). Trimming pared 0 bases from V and 7 bases from J, leaving 8 bases between. Germline values: CDR1 SGHNT, CDR2 YYREEE (reference sequence). There are 14 residues in the CDR3. The CDR3 DNA follows: TGTGCCAGCAGCTTGGTAGGGGAAAATTCACCCCTCCACTTT. Amino acids: CASSLVGENSPLHF.

This sequence joins TRBV29-1 and TRBJ2-1, with 8 bases lining up with TRBD2. Looked up from germline, CDR1 is SQVTM and CDR2 is ANQGSEA. V lost 3 bases, J lost 4 bases, and 5 bases stayed unmatched. This CDR3 spans 14 amino acids. DNA for the CDR3: TGCAGCGTTGAGACTAGCGCGAAATACAATGAGCAGTTCTTC. It encodes CSVETSAKYNEQFF.

This sequence joins TRBV29-1 and TRBJ2-5, with TRBD2 matching 8 bases. The CDR3 extends over 13 amino acids. The germline V gene encodes CDR1 SQVTM and CDR2 ANQGSEA. After removal of 4 bases from V and 3 bases from J, the junction contained 4 bases not matched to a gene. The DNA of the CDR3 is TGCAGCGTTGGTGGGACTAGTAAAGAGACCCAGTACTTC. This encodes CSVGGTSKETQYF.

The gene calls are TRBV7-3 and TRBJ2-3, with 12 nucleotides matching TRBD2. V dropped 0 bases and J dropped 3; count of bases not matched to a gene: 7. This CDR3 spans 18 amino acids. CDR1 is SGHTA, CDR2 FQGTGA, per germline. CDR3 sequence: CASSLTGLAGGGTDTQYF. The DNA of the CDR3 is TGTGCCAGCAGCTTAACGGGTCTAGCGGGGGGGGGAACAGATACGCAGTATTTT.